The text below deals with one T cell receptor (beta chain). Original analysis: Estimates of nucleated cell counts were drawn from the amplification of reference gene primers. The data were produced by immunoSEQ multiplex PCR, yet TCRdb's version contains in-frame clones alone and is incomplete. D and trimming come from the DNA, and the V and J calls and clone size come from that table. The sample records approximately 60,000 clones, about 82% being singletons. The germline V and J ends were trimmed by 0 bases and 4 bases, with 13 bases remaining between them. Germline lookup yields CDR1 MNHEY and CDR2 SVGEGT. The CDR3 runs 17 residues. This sample is part of a study of blood T cell repertoires in COVID-19. About the study: Researchers got acute and convalescent COVID-19 samples from the United States, Italy and Spain. The analysed material was cDNA or gDNA that came from T cells, B-cell-depleted T cells, or PBMCs.

The TCR sequence derives from a human donor in a cohort sampled during active COVID-19. V is TRBV6-2 or TRBV6-3 and J is TRBJ1-6, with a weak D call TRBD1 (6 bases). Source material: peripheral blood. CDR3 amino acids: CASSYSAGALYNSPLHF. The CDR3 nucleotides read TGTGCCAGCAGTTACTCGGCAGGGGCGCTTTATAATTCACCCCTCCACTTT.